Shown below are 28 T cell receptor beta chains from a single sample sequenced in a study of control samples from healthy donors and cancer patients. Only in-frame clones appear in the TCRdb table, and some are missing; sequencing was by immunoSEQ multiplex PCR. The sample lists roughly 120,000 clones; roughly nine tenths were seen once. Material for sequencing was blood. The receptor set was obtained from a woman between 18 and 29 years old in good health.

V usage is TRBV7-2 and J usage is TRBJ2-7; D perhaps matches TRBD2 (5 bases). V was clipped by 2 bases and J by 5 bases, with 13 bases between them. The CDR3 spans 14 residues. The germline V gene has CDR1 SGHTA and CDR2 FQGNSA. For the CDR3, the DNA is TGTGCCAGCAGCTTAAGGGTGGGAGTCCACGAGCAGTACTTC. Translating gives CASSLRVGVHEQYF.

CDR3 loop: CAWDGGRNIQYF. The CDR3 DNA reads TGTGCCTGGGATGGCGGAAGGAACATTCAGTACTTC. V gene TRBV30 combines with J gene TRBJ2-4; D not resolved. Trimming left V 5 bases short and J 7 bases short, with 12 bases between. CDR1 and CDR2 (germline): GTSNPN, SVGIG (reference sequence). There are 12 residues in the CDR3.

The chain links TRBV9 to TRBJ1-1; D gene uncertain. The V gene's germline CDR1 is SGDLS and CDR2 YYNGEE. The CDR3 loop spans 13 amino acids. With 5 bases removed from V and 0 bases from J, the gap between germline ends came to 8 bases. In nucleotides, the CDR3 is TGTGCCAGCAGTAAGGGCCTGAACACTGAAGCTTTCTTT. Translated: CASSKGLNTEAFF.

The V and J genes are TRBV11-2 and TRBJ2-3, with no clear D. The germline V and J ends were trimmed by 4 bases and 2 bases, with 16 bases remaining between them. Germline CDR1 is SGHAT and CDR2 is FQNNGV. This CDR3 comprises 16 residues. The CDR3 sequence: CASSSGSVVPTDTQYF. In DNA, the CDR3 is TGTGCCAGCAGCTCAGGCTCCGTGGTTCCCACAGATACGCAGTATTTT.

The chain couples TRBV11-2 to TRBJ2-1, with 10 bases aligning to TRBD2. The V gene's germline CDR1 is SGHAT and CDR2 FQNNGV. The trim removed 4 bases at V and 6 bases at J, leaving 6 bases unmatched. CDR3 length: 15 amino acids. DNA for the CDR3: TGTGCCAGCAGCTCAACTAGCGGGATTGGCAATGAGCAGTTCTTC. Protein sequence: CASSSTSGIGNEQFF. Complete variable domain (other parts from reference TRBV11-2 and TRBJ2-1): EAGVAQSPRYKIIEKRQSVAFWCNPISGHATLYWYQQILGQGPKLLIQFQNNGVVDDSQLPKDRFSAERLKGVDSTLKIQPAKLEDSAVYLCASSSTSGIGNEQFFGPGTRLTVL.

V usage is TRBV7-3 and J usage is TRBJ2-2, with TRBD1 matching over 9 bases. J lost 0 bases, V lost 5 bases, and 4 bases had no gene match. Germline V gene sequence: CDR1 SGHTA, CDR2 FQGTGA. This CDR3 has 16 residues. The CDR3 nucleotides are TGTGCCAGCAGCGAACAGGGGGCGGCGAACACCGGGGAGCTGTTTTTT. Amino acids: CASSEQGAANTGELFF.

The chain recombines TRBV24-1 with TRBJ2-6, with 7 bases aligning to TRBD1. Looked up from germline, CDR1 is KGHDR and CDR2 is SFDVKD. The CDR3 runs 20 residues. The trim removed 7 bases at V and 0 bases at J, leaving 17 bases unmatched. CDR3 DNA sequence: TGTGCCACCAGCGACCCCCGGGACAGCCCAGATATCTCTGGGGCCAACGTCCTGACTTTC. Translation gives CATSDPRDSPDISGANVLTF.

This chain connects TRBV28 to TRBJ2-1; 8 bases line up with TRBD1. Trimming removed 6 bases from V and 5 bases from J; junction bases left unmatched: 12. Per germline, CDR1 MDHEN and CDR2 SYDVKM. The CDR3 runs to 16 residues. The CDR3 bases are TGTGCCAGCAGGGAGTTGCGGACAGGGAGTAACAATGAGCAGTTCTTC. Encoded protein: CASRELRTGSNNEQFF.

The rearrangement links TRBV11-2 to TRBJ1-3, with a weak D call TRBD1 (6 bases). Germline values: CDR1 SGHAT, CDR2 FQNNGV. Trimming stripped 5 bases from V and 1 base from J, with 9 bases between. The CDR3 totals 14 residues. CDR3 DNA sequence: TGTGCCAGCAGCCTCACAGGGTCTGGAAACACCATATATTTT. Protein product: CASSLTGSGNTIYF.

V gene TRBV15 combines with J gene TRBJ1-4; D uncertain. CDR3 length: 13 residues. Germline values: CDR1 LNHNV, CDR2 YYDKDF (reference sequence). The V end lost 1 base, the J end lost 16 bases, and 16 bases lay between the germline ends. The CDR3 reads CATSRVRWESAFF. The CDR3 region has the DNA TGTGCCACCAGCAGAGTGCGATGGGAGTCTGCGTTTTTT.

The chain links TRBV27 to TRBJ2-3, with 7 bases that match TRBD2. Germline V CDR1 and CDR2: MNHEY, SMNVEV (reference sequence). V lost 5 bases to trimming and J lost 3 bases; unmatched junction nucleotides: 8. The CDR3 runs 15 residues. The CDR3 loop is CASSPARELTDTQYF. CDR3 nucleotide sequence: TGTGCCAGCAGTCCGGCGCGGGAGTTAACAGATACGCAGTATTTT.

The rearrangement links TRBV28 to TRBJ2-1; tentative D call: TRBD1 (6 bases). The ends were cut back, 4 bases at V and 1 base at J, with 17 bases in the middle. The CDR3 spans 17 residues. The germline gives CDR1 MDHEN, CDR2 SYDVKM. CDR3 nucleotides: TGTGCCAGCAGTTCCTCCGACAGGCTGAAATCCTACAATGAGCAGTTCTTC. This sequence encodes CASSSSDRLKSYNEQFF.

J is TRBJ2-3 and V is TRBV3-1 (or the pseudogene TRBV3-2), with 8 bases lining up with TRBD2. The CDR3 has 16 residues. With V trimmed by 5 bases and J by 0 bases, 7 bases remained unmatched. Germline assignment: CDR1 LGHDT and CDR2 YNNKEL (reference sequence). The CDR3 here is CASSFWASGSTDTQYF. DNA for the CDR3: TGTGCCAGCAGCTTTTGGGCTAGCGGGAGCACAGATACGCAGTATTTT.

In its sample, this clone was seen once. The rearrangement uses TRBV5-1 and TRBJ2-3; no clear D. V was shortened by 3 bases and J by 10 bases, with 21 bases between the two germline ends. There are 15 residues in the CDR3. CDR1 is SGHRS, CDR2 YFSETQ, per germline. CDR3 sequence: CASSSVHILRLPQYF. Here the CDR3 DNA reads TGCGCCAGCAGCTCCGTTCACATTTTAAGGCTACCGCAGTATTTT.

This rearrangement joins TRBV19 to TRBJ2-5; possibly TRBD1 for D (5 bases). This CDR3 spans 15 amino acids. From germline, CDR1 is LNHDA and CDR2 SQIVND (reference sequence). V lost 0 bases and J 3 bases, leaving 11 bases between the germline ends. The CDR3 spells CASSIDGDSKETQYF. CDR3 coding DNA: TGTGCCAGTAGTATAGATGGTGACAGTAAAGAGACCCAGTACTTC. Complete variable domain (other parts from reference TRBV19 and TRBJ2-5): DGGITQSPKYLFRKEGQNVTLSCEQNLNHDAMYWYRQDPGQGLRLIYYSQIVNDFQKGDIAEGYSVSREKKESFPLTVTSAQKNPTAFYLCASSIDGDSKETQYFGPGTRLLVL.

The V gene is TRBV27, the J gene TRBJ1-2, with 8 bases aligning to TRBD1. Per the germline V gene, CDR1 is MNHEY and CDR2 is SMNVEV (reference sequence). Germline trimming cut 0 bases from V and 4 bases from J; bases unmatched to any gene: 4. The CDR3 is 15 amino acids. The CDR3 protein is CASSLSQGAPYGYTF. The CDR3 nucleotides are TGTGCCAGCAGTTTATCGCAGGGGGCCCCCTATGGCTACACCTTC.

This chain connects TRBV7-9 to TRBJ2-3, with 7 bases that match TRBD1. The CDR3 sequence is 14 residues long. Trimming at V came to 3 bases and at J to 6 bases, leaving 6 bases not matched to a gene. The germline gives CDR1 SEHNR, CDR2 FQNEAQ (reference sequence). The CDR3 region has the DNA TGTGCCAGCAGCTTTGGACAGGCCGGGGATACGCAGTATTTT. Amino acids: CASSFGQAGDTQYF.

V gene TRBV29-1 combines with J gene TRBJ2-7; perhaps TRBD1 as D (6 bases). Per germline, CDR1 SQVTM and CDR2 ANQGSEA. This CDR3 is built from 12 residues. Trimming left V 7 bases short and J 4 bases short, with 14 bases between. CDR3 region: CSAYSGAYEQYF. In nucleotides, the CDR3 is TGCAGCGCGTACTCAGGGGCATACGAGCAGTACTTC.

The CDR3: CSVPLANYGYTF. DNA for the CDR3: TGCAGCGTCCCTCTAGCTAACTATGGCTACACCTTC. The chain has TRBV29-1 and TRBJ1-2, with no clear D. The germline CDR1 and CDR2 sequences are SQVTM and ANQGSEA. V was cut by 6 bases and J by 0 bases, with 8 bases left in between. The CDR3 runs 12 residues.

This chain uses TRBV4-3 with TRBJ2-4; the D gene is possibly TRBD1 (5 bases). The CDR3 contains 13 residues. Germline CDR1 reads LGHNA; CDR2 reads YSLEER. The germline V and J ends were trimmed by 3 bases and 6 bases, with 9 bases remaining between them. CDR3 coding DNA: TGCGCCAGCAGCCAGCAGGGTGGAAACATTCAGTACTTC. Amino acids: CASSQQGGNIQYF.

V and J are TRBV2 and TRBJ1-1; 9 nucleotides match TRBD1. The V and J ends lost 6 bases and 4 bases, in that order; junction bases with no gene match: 3. Germline V gene lookup returns CDR1 SNHLY and CDR2 FYNNEI. The CDR3 spans 13 residues. The CDR3 protein is CASRGQGFTEAFF. The CDR3 DNA reads TGTGCCAGCAGGGGACAGGGCTTCACTGAAGCTTTCTTT.

The gene calls are TRBV7-2 and TRBJ2-5, with D maybe TRBD2 (6 bases). Germline CDR1 reads SGHTA; CDR2 reads FQGNSA. The CDR3 length is 15 residues. Trimming removed 1 base at V and 5 bases at J, with 14 bases between. The CDR3 DNA is TGTGCCAGCAGCTTAGTTCCGGGAGTGGTGGAGACCCAGTACTTC. It yields the protein CASSLVPGVVETQYF.

J is TRBJ2-1 and V is TRBV24-1; perhaps D is TRBD1 or TRBD2 (5 bases each). The ends were cut back, 3 bases at V and 0 bases at J, with 11 bases in the middle. Germline CDR1 and CDR2: KGHDR and SFDVKD. The CDR3 contains 16 residues. The CDR3 loop is CATSDGGWSSYNEQFF. In DNA form, the CDR3 reads TGTGCCACCAGTGATGGGGGATGGAGCTCCTACAATGAGCAGTTCTTC.

The rearrangement links TRBV24-1 to TRBJ2-7; TRBD2 matches at 10 bases. The CDR3 spans 13 residues. J was trimmed by 4 bases and V by 6 bases; bases with no gene match: 2. CDR1 and CDR2 from the germline V gene are KGHDR and SFDVKD. The CDR3 DNA follows: TGTGCCACCAGTCCTAGCGGGAGTTACGAGCAGTACTTC. Translation gives CATSPSGSYEQYF.

The V and J genes are TRBV11-3 and TRBJ2-3, with D uncertain. Germline assignment: CDR1 SGHNT and CDR2 YENEEA. V lost 5 bases to trimming and J lost 2 bases, with 14 bases between them. The CDR3 totals 15 residues. The CDR3 here is CASSRLVRYTDTQYF. CDR3 DNA: TGTGCCAGCAGCCGTTTAGTCAGATACACAGATACGCAGTATTTT.

The chain uses TRBV7-2 and TRBJ2-7; D possibly uses TRBD1 or TRBD2 (6 bases each). There are 14 residues in the CDR3. Germline CDR1 and CDR2: SGHTA and FQGNSA. Deletions cut 5 bases from V and 4 bases from J, with 15 bases between. Here the CDR3 DNA reads TGTGCCAGCAGCCTCGGGGGCCAGCGGTACGAGCAGTACTTC. As protein: CASSLGGQRYEQYF.

This chain uses TRBV4-3 with TRBJ1-2; D not resolved. Germline values: CDR1 LGHNA, CDR2 YSLEER. Between the trimmed V and J ends, which lost 1 base and 5 bases, there was a span of 11 bases. This CDR3 contains 14 residues. CDR3 loop: CASSQAETRYGYTF. The CDR3 DNA follows: TGCGCCAGCAGCCAAGCGGAGACACGGTATGGCTACACCTTC.

The V gene is TRBV7-6, the J gene TRBJ2-5, with a possible D match to TRBD1 (6 bases). The CDR3 extends over 16 amino acids. Trimming took off 5 bases at V and 1 base at J, with 17 bases between the two ends. CDR1 and CDR2 from the germline V gene are SGHVS and FNYEAQ. The CDR3 coding sequence is TGTGCCAGCAGCCAGGGGTTCTTGGGGACCCAAGAGACCCAGTACTTC. This codes for CASSQGFLGTQETQYF.